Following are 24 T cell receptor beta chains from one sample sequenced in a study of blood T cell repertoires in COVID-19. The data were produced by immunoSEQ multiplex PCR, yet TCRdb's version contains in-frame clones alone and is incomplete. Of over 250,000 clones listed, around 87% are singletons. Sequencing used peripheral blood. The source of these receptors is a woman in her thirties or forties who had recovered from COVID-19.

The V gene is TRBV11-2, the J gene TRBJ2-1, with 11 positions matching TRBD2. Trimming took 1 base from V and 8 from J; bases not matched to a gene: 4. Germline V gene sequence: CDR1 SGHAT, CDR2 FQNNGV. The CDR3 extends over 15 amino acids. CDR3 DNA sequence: TGTGCCAGCAGCTTAGGACTAGCGGGGAGGGATGAGCAGTTCTTC. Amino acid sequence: CASSLGLAGRDEQFF.

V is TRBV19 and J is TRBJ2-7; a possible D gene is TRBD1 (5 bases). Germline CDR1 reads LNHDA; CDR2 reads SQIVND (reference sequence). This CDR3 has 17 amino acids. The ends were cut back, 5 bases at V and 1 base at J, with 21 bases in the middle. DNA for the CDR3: TGTGCCAGTAGTCCTCGAAATAGGATTAGGGGTTCCTACGAGCAGTACTTC. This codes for CASSPRNRIRGSYEQYF.

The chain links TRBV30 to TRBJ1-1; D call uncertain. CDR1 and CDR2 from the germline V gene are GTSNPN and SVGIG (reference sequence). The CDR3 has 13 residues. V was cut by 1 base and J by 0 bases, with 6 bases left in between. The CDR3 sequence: CAWSENMNTEAFF. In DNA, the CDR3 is TGTGCCTGGAGTGAGAACATGAACACTGAAGCTTTCTTT.

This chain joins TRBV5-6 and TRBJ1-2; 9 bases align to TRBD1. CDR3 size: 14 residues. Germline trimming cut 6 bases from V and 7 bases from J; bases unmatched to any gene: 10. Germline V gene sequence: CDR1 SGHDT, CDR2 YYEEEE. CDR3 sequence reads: CASTGDRAYGGYTF. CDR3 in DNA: TGTGCCAGCACCGGGGACAGGGCCTACGGTGGCTACACCTTC.

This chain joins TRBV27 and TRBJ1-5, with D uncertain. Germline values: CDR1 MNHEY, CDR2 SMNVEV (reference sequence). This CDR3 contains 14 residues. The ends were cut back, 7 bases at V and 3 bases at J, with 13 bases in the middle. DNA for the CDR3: TGTGCCAGCACCCCCTACAGCAACAATCAGCCCCAGCATTTT. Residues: CASTPYSNNQPQHF.

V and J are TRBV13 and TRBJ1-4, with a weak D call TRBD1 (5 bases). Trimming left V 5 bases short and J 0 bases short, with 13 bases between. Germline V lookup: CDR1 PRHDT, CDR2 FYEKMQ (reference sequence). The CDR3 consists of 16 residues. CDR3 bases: TGTGCCAGCAGCCGTGTCGACAGCGCAACTAATGAAAAACTGTTTTTT. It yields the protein CASSRVDSATNEKLFF.

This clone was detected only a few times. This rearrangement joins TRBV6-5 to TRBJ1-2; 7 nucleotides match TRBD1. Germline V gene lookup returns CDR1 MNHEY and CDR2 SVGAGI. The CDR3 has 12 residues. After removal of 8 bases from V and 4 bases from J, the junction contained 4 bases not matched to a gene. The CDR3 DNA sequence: TGTGCCAGCTGGACAGGTGCCTATGGCTACACCTTC. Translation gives CASWTGAYGYTF.

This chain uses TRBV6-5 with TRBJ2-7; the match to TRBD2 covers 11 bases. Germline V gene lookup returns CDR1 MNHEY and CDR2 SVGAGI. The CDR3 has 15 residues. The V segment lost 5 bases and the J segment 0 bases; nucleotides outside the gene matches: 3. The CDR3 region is CASSTLAGASYEQYF. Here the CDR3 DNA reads TGTGCCAGCAGTACACTAGCGGGGGCCTCCTACGAGCAGTACTTC.

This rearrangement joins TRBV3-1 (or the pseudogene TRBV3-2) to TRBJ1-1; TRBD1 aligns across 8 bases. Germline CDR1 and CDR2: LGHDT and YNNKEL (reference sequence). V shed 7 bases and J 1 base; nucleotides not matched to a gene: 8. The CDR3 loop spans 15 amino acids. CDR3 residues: CASNRGQGANTEAFF. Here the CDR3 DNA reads TGTGCCAGCAACCGAGGACAGGGTGCGAACACTGAAGCTTTCTTT.

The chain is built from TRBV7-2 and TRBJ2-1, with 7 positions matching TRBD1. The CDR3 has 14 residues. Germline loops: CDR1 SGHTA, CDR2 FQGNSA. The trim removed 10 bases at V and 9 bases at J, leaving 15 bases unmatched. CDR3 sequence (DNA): TGTGCCACCACGAGTCGGACAGGCGGTGGTGAGCAGTTCTTC. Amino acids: CATTSRTGGGEQFF. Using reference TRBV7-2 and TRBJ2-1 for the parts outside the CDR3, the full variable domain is GAGVSQSPSNKVTEKGKDVELRCDPISGHTALYWYRQSLGQGLEFLIYFQGNSAPDKSGLPSDRFSAERTGGSVSTLTIQRTQQEDSAVYLCATTSRTGGGEQFFGPGTRLTVL.

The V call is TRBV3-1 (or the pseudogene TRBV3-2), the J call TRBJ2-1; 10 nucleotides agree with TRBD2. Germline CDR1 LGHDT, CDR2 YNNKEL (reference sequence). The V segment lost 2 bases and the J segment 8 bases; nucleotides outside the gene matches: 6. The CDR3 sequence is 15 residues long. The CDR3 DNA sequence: TGTGCCAGCAGCCAAACTAGCGGGGCCCCCCATGAGCAGTTCTTC. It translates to CASSQTSGAPHEQFF.

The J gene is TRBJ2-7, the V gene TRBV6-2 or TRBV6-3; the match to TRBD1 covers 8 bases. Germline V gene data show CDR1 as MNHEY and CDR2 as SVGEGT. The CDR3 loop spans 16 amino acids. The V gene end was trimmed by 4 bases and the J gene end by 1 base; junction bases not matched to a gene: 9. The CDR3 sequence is CASSFPLRTGSYEQYF. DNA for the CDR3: TGTGCCAGCAGTTTCCCGCTGCGGACAGGGTCCTACGAGCAGTACTTC.

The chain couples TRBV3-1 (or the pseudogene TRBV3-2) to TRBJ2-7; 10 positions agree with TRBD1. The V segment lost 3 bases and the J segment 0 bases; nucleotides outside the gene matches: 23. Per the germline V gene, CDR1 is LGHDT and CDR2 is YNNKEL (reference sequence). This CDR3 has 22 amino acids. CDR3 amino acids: CASSHKTQTGGEAFPSSYEQYF. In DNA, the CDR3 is TGTGCCAGCAGCCACAAAACCCAGACAGGGGGCGAGGCCTTCCCGAGCTCCTACGAGCAGTACTTC.

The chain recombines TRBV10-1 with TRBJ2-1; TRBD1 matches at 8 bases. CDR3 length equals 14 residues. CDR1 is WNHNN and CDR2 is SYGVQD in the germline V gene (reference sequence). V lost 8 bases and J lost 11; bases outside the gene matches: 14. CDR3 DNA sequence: TGCGCCAGCCGGGACAGGCTTACTACAATGAAGCAGTTCTTC. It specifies CASRDRLTTMKQFF.

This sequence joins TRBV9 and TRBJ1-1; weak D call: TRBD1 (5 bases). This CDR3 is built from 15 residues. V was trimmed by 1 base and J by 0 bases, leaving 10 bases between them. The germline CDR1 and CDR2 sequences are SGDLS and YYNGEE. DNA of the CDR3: TGTGCCAGCAGCGTAAGGGGAACCGTGAACACTGAAGCTTTCTTT. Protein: CASSVRGTVNTEAFF.

The CDR3 is CASSWGQGLEKLFF. The DNA of the CDR3 is TGTGCCAGCAGCTGGGGACAGGGGTTGGAAAAACTGTTTTTT. The genes are TRBV5-6 and TRBJ1-4; 10 nucleotides align to TRBD1. V gave up 3 bases and J gave up 8 bases; unmatched junction bases: 4. This CDR3 is 14 amino acids long. Germline V gene data show CDR1 as SGHDT and CDR2 as YYEEEE.

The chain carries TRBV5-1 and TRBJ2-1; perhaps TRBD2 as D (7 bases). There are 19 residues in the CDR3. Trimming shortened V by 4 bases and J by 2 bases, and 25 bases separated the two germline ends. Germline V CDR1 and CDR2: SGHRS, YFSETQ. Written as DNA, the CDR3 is TGCGCCAGCAGCACCGGGGGGTATGATCCGGGGGCGCCCTACAATGAGCAGTTCTTC. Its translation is CASSTGGYDPGAPYNEQFF.

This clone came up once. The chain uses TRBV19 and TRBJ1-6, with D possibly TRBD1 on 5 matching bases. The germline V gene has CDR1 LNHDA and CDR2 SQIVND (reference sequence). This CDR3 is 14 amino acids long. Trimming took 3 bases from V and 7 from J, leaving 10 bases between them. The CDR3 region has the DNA TGTGCCAGTAGTATTCAGGGAGGGAATTCACCCCTCCACTTT. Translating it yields CASSIQGGNSPLHF.

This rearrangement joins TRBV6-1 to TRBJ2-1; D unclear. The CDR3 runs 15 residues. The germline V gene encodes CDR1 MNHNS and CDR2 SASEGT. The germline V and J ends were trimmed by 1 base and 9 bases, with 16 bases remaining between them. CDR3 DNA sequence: TGTGCCAGCAGTGAAGTGCTTCCGGTTGTCGGTGAGCAGTTCTTC. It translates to CASSEVLPVVGEQFF.

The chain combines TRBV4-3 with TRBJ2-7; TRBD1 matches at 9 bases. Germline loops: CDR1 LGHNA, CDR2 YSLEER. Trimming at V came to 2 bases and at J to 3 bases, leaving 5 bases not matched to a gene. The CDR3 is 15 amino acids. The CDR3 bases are TGCGCCAGCAGCCAACCGGGACAGGGAGTCTACGAGCAGTACTTC. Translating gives CASSQPGQGVYEQYF.

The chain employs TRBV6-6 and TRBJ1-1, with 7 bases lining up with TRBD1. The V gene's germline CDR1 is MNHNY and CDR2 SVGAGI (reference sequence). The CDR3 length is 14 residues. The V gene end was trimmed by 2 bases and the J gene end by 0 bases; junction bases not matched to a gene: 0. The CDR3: CASSYDRVNTEAFF. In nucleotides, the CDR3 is TGTGCCAGCAGTTACGACAGGGTGAACACTGAAGCTTTCTTT.

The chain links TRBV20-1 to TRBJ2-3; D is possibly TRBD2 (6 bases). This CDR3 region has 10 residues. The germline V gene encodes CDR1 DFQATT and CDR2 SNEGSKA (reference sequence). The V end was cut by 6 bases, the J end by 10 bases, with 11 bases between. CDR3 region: CSAEGPSQYF. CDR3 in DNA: TGCAGTGCGGAGGGCCCCTCGCAGTATTTT.

CDR3 sequence (DNA): TGCAGCGTTGAGGGCCGGGACTCCTACAATGAGCAGTTCTTC. Translated: CSVEGRDSYNEQFF. The genes are TRBV29-1 and TRBJ2-1; D possibly corresponds to TRBD2 (5 bases). The CDR3 consists of 14 residues. The V gene lost 3 bases and the J gene lost 0 bases, with 9 bases spanning the gap. Germline V gene sequence: CDR1 SQVTM, CDR2 ANQGSEA.

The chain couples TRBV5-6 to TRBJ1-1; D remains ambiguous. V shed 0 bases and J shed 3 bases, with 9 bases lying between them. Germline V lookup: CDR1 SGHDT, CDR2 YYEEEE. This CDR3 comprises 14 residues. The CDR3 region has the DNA TGTGCCAGCAGCTTGGCCCAGTCCTACACTGAAGCTTTCTTT. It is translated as CASSLAQSYTEAFF.